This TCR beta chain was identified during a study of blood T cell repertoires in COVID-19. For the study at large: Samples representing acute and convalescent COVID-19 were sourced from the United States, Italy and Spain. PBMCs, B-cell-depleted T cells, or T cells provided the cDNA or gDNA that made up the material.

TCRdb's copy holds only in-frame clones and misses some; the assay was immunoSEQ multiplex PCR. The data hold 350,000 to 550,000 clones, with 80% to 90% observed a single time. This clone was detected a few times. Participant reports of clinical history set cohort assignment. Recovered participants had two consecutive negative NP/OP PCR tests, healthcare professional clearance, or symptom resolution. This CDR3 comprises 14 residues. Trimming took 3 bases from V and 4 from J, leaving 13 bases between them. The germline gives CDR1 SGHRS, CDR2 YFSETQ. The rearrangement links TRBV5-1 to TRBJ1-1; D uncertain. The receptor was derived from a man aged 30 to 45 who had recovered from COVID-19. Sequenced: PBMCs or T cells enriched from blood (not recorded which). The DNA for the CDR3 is TGCGCCAGCAGCTCGCAACCTGGAGGCACTGAAGCTTTCTTT. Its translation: CASSSQPGGTEAFF.